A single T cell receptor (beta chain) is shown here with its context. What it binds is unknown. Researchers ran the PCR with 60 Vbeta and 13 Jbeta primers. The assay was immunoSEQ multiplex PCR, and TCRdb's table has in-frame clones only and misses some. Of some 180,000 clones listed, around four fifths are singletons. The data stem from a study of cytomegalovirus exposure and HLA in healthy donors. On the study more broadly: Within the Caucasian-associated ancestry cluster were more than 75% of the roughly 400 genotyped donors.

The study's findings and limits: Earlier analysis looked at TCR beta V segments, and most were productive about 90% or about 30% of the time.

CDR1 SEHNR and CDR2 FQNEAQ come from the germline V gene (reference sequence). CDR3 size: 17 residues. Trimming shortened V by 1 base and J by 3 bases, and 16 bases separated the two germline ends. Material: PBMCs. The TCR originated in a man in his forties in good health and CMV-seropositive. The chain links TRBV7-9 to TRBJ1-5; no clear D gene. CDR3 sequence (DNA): TGTGCCAGCAGCTTAGTTTCCGGAAGAGGGAACAATCAGCCCCAGCATTTT. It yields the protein CASSLVSGRGNNQPQHF.